Below, 30 T cell receptor beta chains from the same sample are listed, as sequenced in a study of early T cells in non-severe SARS-CoV-2 infection. TCRdb fed the 5' RACE reads into MiXCR, producing one record per CDR3 protein. The sample lists some 50,000 distinct CDR3 sequences, about 4.2% seen once, with roughly 6% in the top ten. Sequencing was carried out using whole blood. The receptors here all came from an adult who was a healthcare worker with PCR-confirmed SARS-CoV-2 infection or an uninfected control (not recorded which).

A few counts support this clonotype. It may be a read error: a sequence one base away is much more abundant. The chain couples TRBV3-1 to TRBJ2-3, with 8 bases aligning to TRBD2. CDR1 is LGHDT and CDR2 is YNNKEL in the germline V gene (reference sequence). The CDR3 is 14 amino acids. With 4 bases clipped from V and 0 bases from J, the junction kept 0 bases outside the gene matches. CDR3 sequence (DNA): TGTGCCAGCAGCCGGACTAGCAGCACAGATACGCAGTATTTT. It codes for CASSRTSSTDTQYF.

The chain combines TRBV7-9 with TRBJ2-7; D not certain. There are 17 residues in the CDR3. Trimming shortened V by 0 bases and J by 5 bases, and 20 bases separated the two germline ends. Per germline, CDR1 SEHNR and CDR2 FQNEAQ (reference sequence). The CDR3 DNA reads TGTGCCAGCAGCTTAGCGTTCAGTCTTTACGAAGTCCACGAGCAGTACTTC. Its protein is CASSLAFSLYEVHEQYF.

This clonotype was seen many times. The rearrangement joins TRBV20-1 to TRBJ1-4, with no clear D. In germline, CDR1 is DFQATT, CDR2 SNEGSKA (reference sequence). The V gene lost 3 bases and the J gene lost 0 bases, with 8 bases spanning the gap. This CDR3 is built from 14 residues. CDR3 protein: CSASLDATNEKLFF. The DNA for the CDR3 is TGCAGTGCTAGTCTGGACGCAACTAATGAAAAACTGTTTTTT.

At least ten counts were recorded for this clonotype. The chain carries TRBV20-1 and TRBJ1-4, with D possibly being TRBD1 (6 bases). Trimming left V 6 bases short and J 6 bases short, with 20 bases between. Germline-derived CDR1 and CDR2 are DFQATT and SNEGSKA (reference sequence). This CDR3 is built from 15 residues. The CDR3, as DNA: TGCAGTGCAGAGAACAGCGGGGGGCTGTATGAAAAACTGTTTTTT. It is translated as CSAENSGGLYEKLFF.

This clonotype has a count of ten or more. The V call is TRBV6-5, the J call TRBJ2-3, with TRBD2 identical over 13 bases. CDR3 size: 17 residues. Germline V gene data show CDR1 as MNHEY and CDR2 as SVGAGI. Trimming took 4 bases from V and 6 from J; bases not matched to a gene: 10. The CDR3, as DNA: TGTGCCAGCAGTTCAACCTTTTGGACTAGCGGGAGTGATACGCAGTATTTT. It translates to CASSSTFWTSGSDTQYF.

The genes are TRBV7-9 and TRBJ2-5; D possibly corresponds to TRBD2 (6 bases). This CDR3 has 16 residues. Trimming stripped 1 base from V and 3 bases from J, with 15 bases between. CDR1 SEHNR and CDR2 FQNEAQ come from the germline V gene (reference sequence). CDR3 coding DNA: TGTGCCAGCAGCTTAGAAGGAGGCGGGGCTAAAGAGACCCAGTACTTC. This codes for CASSLEGGGAKETQYF.

This clonotype was observed a few times. This chain uses TRBV6-2 or TRBV6-3 with TRBJ2-1; 8 positions agree with TRBD2. V lost 5 bases, J lost 3 bases, and 15 bases stayed unmatched. The germline gives CDR1 MNHEY, CDR2 SVGEGT. The CDR3 totals 18 residues. CDR3: CASSPGLGLSGVYNEQFF. CDR3 in DNA: TGTGCCAGCAGTCCGGGACTAGGTCTTTCAGGCGTCTACAATGAGCAGTTCTTC.

This clonotype was found many times. The CDR3 nucleotides are TGTGCCAGCAGCTTTCGCAGGCGCTCCTACGAGCAGTACTTC. Amino acid sequence: CASSFRRRSYEQYF. This chain links TRBV11-2 with TRBJ2-7; D call uncertain. The germline V gene has CDR1 SGHAT and CDR2 FQNNGV. Trimming removed 3 bases at V and 0 bases at J, with 9 bases between. The CDR3 runs to 14 residues.

This clonotype was detected a few times. The chain has TRBV9 and TRBJ1-2; perhaps TRBD1 as D (6 bases). This CDR3 has 15 residues. CDR1 SGDLS and CDR2 YYNGEE come from the germline V gene. V lost 0 bases and J lost 5, with 14 bases in between. The CDR3 region has the DNA TGTGCCAGCAGCGTAGCTTGGGGGGCAGGGTATGGCTACACCTTC. This translates into CASSVAWGAGYGYTF.

Concerning this clonotype itself: A read error may explain this, as a much larger clone is one base away. V and J are TRBV29-1 and TRBJ2-6; TRBD1 agrees at 7 bases. CDR1 and CDR2 from the germline V gene are SQVTM and ANQGSEA. The V and J ends lost 7 bases and 6 bases, in that order; junction bases with no gene match: 9. The CDR3 has 14 residues. The CDR3 loop reads CSGRGSCSANVLTF. DNA of the CDR3: TGCAGCGGCAGGGGGTCGTGTTCGGCCAACGTCCTGACTTTC.

This rearrangement joins TRBV4-2 to TRBJ2-5, with TRBD1 identical over 8 bases. Germline V lookup: CDR1 LGHNA, CDR2 YNFKEQ. Unmatched junction bases numbered 2, after V lost 1 base and J lost 1 base. The CDR3 runs to 15 residues. CDR3 coding DNA: TGTGCCAGCAGCCAAGGGGACAGGAGCCAAGAGACCCAGTACTTC. It translates to CASSQGDRSQETQYF.

This chain links TRBV7-2 with TRBJ2-7; D remains unclear. In germline, CDR1 is SGHTA, CDR2 FQGNSA. This CDR3 has 15 residues. The germline V and J ends were trimmed by 4 bases and 2 bases, with 15 bases remaining between them. The CDR3 bases are TGTGCCAGCAGCTCCCGGACCATGGCCGCCTACGAGCAGTACTTC. Protein product: CASSSRTMAAYEQYF.

The chain couples TRBV11-2 to TRBJ2-7; 8 bases are shared with TRBD1. The CDR3 has 14 amino acids. Germline V gene sequence: CDR1 SGHAT, CDR2 FQNNGV. After removal of 3 bases from V and 2 bases from J, the junction contained 3 bases not matched to a gene. CDR3 sequence (DNA): TGTGCCAGCAGCTTTTCGGACAGGGCCTACGAGCAGTACTTC. Amino acids: CASSFSDRAYEQYF.

The table lists this clonotype with many counts. The chain recombines TRBV11-2 with TRBJ1-5, with D possibly TRBD1 on 6 matching bases. CDR1 and CDR2 from the germline V gene are SGHAT and FQNNGV. The CDR3 contains 16 residues. V was pared by 1 base and J by 6 bases, with 16 bases between. In DNA, the CDR3 is TGTGCCAGCAGCTTAGTGGGCAGGGGCTTCGGTCAGCCCCAGCATTTT. This sequence encodes CASSLVGRGFGQPQHF.

There are a few counts of this clonotype. The V gene is TRBV5-1, the J gene TRBJ2-7; 8 nucleotides align to TRBD1. From germline, CDR1 is SGHRS and CDR2 YFSETQ. The V segment lost 0 bases and the J segment 6 bases; nucleotides outside the gene matches: 5. The CDR3 is 14 residues long. The CDR3 DNA sequence: TGCGCCAGCAGCTTGGGGGCCGGGACAGGCGAGCAGTACTTC. Protein: CASSLGAGTGEQYF. The full variable domain, with the rest looked up from reference TRBV5-1 and TRBJ2-7, is KAGVTQTPRYLIKTRGQQVTLSCSPISGHRSVSWYQQTPGQGLQFLFEYFSETQRNKGNFPGRFSGRQFSNSRSEMNVSTLELGDSALYLCASSLGAGTGEQYFGPGTRLTVT.

At least ten counts were recorded for this clonotype. The chain employs TRBV5-5 and TRBJ1-1; TRBD1 might be the D (5 bases). V was trimmed by 4 bases and J by 0 bases, leaving 10 bases between them. The CDR3 is 14 amino acids. CDR1 and CDR2 (germline): SGHKS, YYEKEE (reference sequence). Here the CDR3 reads CASSATVMNTEAFF. The CDR3, as DNA: TGTGCCAGCAGCGCGACAGTAATGAACACTGAAGCTTTCTTT. Together with reference TRBV5-5 and TRBJ1-1, the CDR3 gives the full variable domain: DAGVTQSPTHLIKTRGQQVTLRCSPISGHKSVSWYQQVLGQGPQFIFQYYEKEERGRGNFPDRFSARQFPNYSSELNVNALLLGDSALYLCASSATVMNTEAFFGQGTRLTVV.

In this sample, this clonotype turned up many times. CDR3 bases: TGCGCCAGCAGCCAACCAACGGACAGGGCTAACACCGGGGAGCTGTTTTTT. Residues: CASSQPTDRANTGELFF. The chain carries TRBV4-1 and TRBJ2-2, with 8 positions matching TRBD1. The CDR3 extends over 17 amino acids. Germline V CDR1 and CDR2: MGHRA, YSYEKL. V lost 2 bases to trimming and J lost 2 bases; unmatched junction nucleotides: 7.

This clonotype was recorded at least ten times. The chain carries TRBV20-1 and TRBJ1-2, with D tentatively TRBD1 (6 bases). This CDR3 has 12 residues. Germline assignment: CDR1 DFQATT and CDR2 SNEGSKA (reference sequence). Trimming removed 6 bases at V and 4 bases at J, with 12 bases between. CDR3 protein: CSAGGYLYGYTF. The DNA for the CDR3 is TGCAGTGCAGGGGGATACCTCTATGGCTACACCTTC.

This clonotype was found many times. This sequence joins TRBV19 and TRBJ2-3; D is unresolved. Germline CDR1 is LNHDA and CDR2 is SQIVND (reference sequence). This CDR3 has 14 amino acids. Deletions cut 7 bases from V and 2 bases from J, with 13 bases between. CDR3 amino acids: CASTRGGNTDTQYF. CDR3 DNA sequence: TGTGCCAGTACCCGAGGTGGTAACACAGATACGCAGTATTTT.

This clonotype was found many times. The V gene is TRBV19, the J gene TRBJ1-4; TRBD1 is a possible D gene (5 bases). Trimming removed 6 bases at V and 2 bases at J, with 10 bases between. CDR3 length equals 14 residues. Germline CDR1 LNHDA, CDR2 SQIVND (reference sequence). CDR3 DNA sequence: TGTGCCAGTAGGAAACGGGGGACTAATGAAAAACTGTTTTTT. Translation gives CASRKRGTNEKLFF. Based on the CDR3 plus reference TRBV19 and TRBJ1-4, the full variable domain is DGGITQSPKYLFRKEGQNVTLSCEQNLNHDAMYWYRQDPGQGLRLIYYSQIVNDFQKGDIAEGYSVSREKKESFPLTVTSAQKNPTAFYLCASRKRGTNEKLFFGSGTQLSVL.

This clonotype was observed many times. The chain recombines TRBV5-1 with TRBJ2-3, with TRBD2 identical over 10 bases. V was clipped by 6 bases and J by 2 bases; unmatched bases: 9. The CDR3 length is 16 residues. Per the germline V gene, CDR1 is SGHRS and CDR2 is YFSETQ. CDR3 in amino acids: CASNPRTSGNTDTQYF. The CDR3 DNA reads as TGCGCCAGCAACCCCAGGACTAGCGGAAACACAGATACGCAGTATTTT.

There are many counts of this clonotype. The V and J genes are TRBV7-2 and TRBJ2-5, with 10 nucleotides matching TRBD2. V shed 6 bases, J shed 1 base, and the junction held 5 bases outside the gene matches. Germline V gene lookup returns CDR1 SGHTA and CDR2 FQGNSA. The CDR3 is made up of 15 amino acids. CDR3 in DNA: TGTGCCAGCAGAGGACTAGCGGAGTCCCAAGAGACCCAGTACTTC. Translated, it gives CASRGLAESQETQYF. Full variable domain (outside the CDR3, taken from reference TRBV7-2 and TRBJ2-5): GAGVSQSPSNKVTEKGKDVELRCDPISGHTALYWYRQSLGQGLEFLIYFQGNSAPDKSGLPSDRFSAERTGGSVSTLTIQRTQQEDSAVYLCASRGLAESQETQYFGPGTRLLVL.

This clonotype showed up many times. The chain joins TRBV2 to TRBJ1-2, with D perhaps matching TRBD1 (6 bases). The CDR3 extends over 14 amino acids. V lost 4 bases and J lost 4, with 13 bases in between. CDR1 and CDR2 from the germline V gene are SNHLY and FYNNEI. The chain's CDR3 is CASSGTRGAYGYTF. In DNA form, the CDR3 reads TGTGCCAGCAGTGGGACAAGGGGGGCCTATGGCTACACCTTC.

This clonotype was counted at least ten times. This rearrangement joins TRBV30 to TRBJ1-2; the D is unclear. Germline V gene sequence: CDR1 GTSNPN, CDR2 SVGIG (reference sequence). The CDR3 runs 16 residues. V was pared by 4 bases and J by 3 bases, with 21 bases between. The CDR3 here is CAWNSIEGPLDYGYTF. CDR3 in DNA: TGTGCCTGGAATAGTATCGAGGGCCCCTTGGACTATGGCTACACCTTC. Full variable domain (rest looked up from reference TRBV30 and TRBJ1-2): SQTIHQWPATLVQPVGSPLSLECTVEGTSNPNLYWYRQAAGRGLQLLFYSVGIGQISSEVPQNLSASRPQDRQFILSSKKLLLSDSGFYLCAWNSIEGPLDYGYTFGSGTRLTVV.

In this sample, this clonotype turned up a few times. The chain combines TRBV2 with TRBJ2-2; D is uncertain. V lost 3 bases and J 9 bases, leaving 8 bases between the germline ends. Germline V gives CDR1 SNHLY, CDR2 FYNNEI. The CDR3 is made up of 12 amino acids. CDR3 DNA: TGTGCCAGCAGTGATGCAATCCGGGAGCTGTTTTTT. This encodes CASSDAIRELFF.

This clonotype was picked up many times. The chain employs TRBV4-2 and TRBJ1-2; no clear D gene. Trimming shortened V by 1 base and J by 2 bases, and 11 bases separated the two germline ends. Germline V gives CDR1 LGHNA, CDR2 YNFKEQ. The CDR3 covers 15 residues. CDR3 nucleotides: TGTGCCAGCAGCCAAGTGTTCCAGATGAACTATGGCTACACCTTC. It codes for CASSQVFQMNYGYTF.

This clonotype was seen a few times. This chain uses TRBV6-4 with TRBJ1-6, with 8 bases identical to TRBD1. V gave up 3 bases and J gave up 7 bases; unmatched junction bases: 8. The CDR3 sequence is 16 residues long. Germline V gives CDR1 MRHNA, CDR2 SNTAGT. The CDR3 coding sequence is TGTGCCAGCAGTGAGTTTCCACAGGGGGAGAATTCACCCCTCCACTTT. This codes for CASSEFPQGENSPLHF.

On this clonotype: At one boundary the junction diverges from the germline segment, which might be a read error. The genes are TRBV20-1 and TRBJ2-3, with D possibly matching TRBD2 (5 bases). This CDR3 comprises 11 residues. Germline V gene sequence: CDR1 DFQATT, CDR2 SNEGSKA (reference sequence). CDR3 DNA: TGCAGTGCTAGTAATGCCGCGGGCCCCGCTTTT. Its protein product is CSASNAAGPAF.

This clonotype was observed many times. The chain is built from TRBV3-1 and TRBJ1-1; 9 bases match TRBD1. Germline values: CDR1 LGHDT, CDR2 YNNKEL (reference sequence). V gave up 0 bases and J gave up 2 bases; unmatched junction bases: 7. The CDR3 runs 17 residues. The CDR3 loop reads CASSQELPGQGNTEAFF. The CDR3 nucleotides are TGTGCCAGCAGCCAAGAACTTCCGGGACAGGGAAACACTGAAGCTTTCTTT.

This clonotype was seen many times. The V and J genes are TRBV18 and TRBJ2-3; D gene unclear. V lost 4 bases to trimming and J lost 0 bases, with 8 bases between them. CDR3 size: 14 residues. Looked up from germline, CDR1 is KGHSH and CDR2 is LQKENI. Written as DNA, the CDR3 is TGTGCCAGCTCACGATTTCAGAGCACAGATACGCAGTATTTT. This encodes CASSRFQSTDTQYF.